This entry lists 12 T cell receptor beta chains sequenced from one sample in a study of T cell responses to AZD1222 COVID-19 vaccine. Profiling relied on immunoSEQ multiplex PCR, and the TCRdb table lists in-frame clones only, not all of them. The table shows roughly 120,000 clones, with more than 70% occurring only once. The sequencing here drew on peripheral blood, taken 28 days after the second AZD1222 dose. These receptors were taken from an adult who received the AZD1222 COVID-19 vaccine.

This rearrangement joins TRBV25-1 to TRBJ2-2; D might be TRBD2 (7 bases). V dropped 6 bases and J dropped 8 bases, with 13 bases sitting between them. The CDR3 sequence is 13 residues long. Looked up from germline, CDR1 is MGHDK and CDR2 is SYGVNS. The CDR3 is CASRGGVRGELFF. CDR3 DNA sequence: TGTGCCAGCAGAGGGGGGGTCCGGGGGGAGCTGTTTTTT.

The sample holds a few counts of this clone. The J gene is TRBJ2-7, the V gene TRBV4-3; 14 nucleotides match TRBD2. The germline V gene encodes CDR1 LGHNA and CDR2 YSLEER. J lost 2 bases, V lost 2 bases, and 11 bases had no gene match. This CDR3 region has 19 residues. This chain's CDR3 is CASSQKQTSGGAFPYEQYF. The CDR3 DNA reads TGCGCCAGCAGCCAAAAACAGACTAGCGGGGGGGCGTTCCCCTACGAGCAGTACTTC.

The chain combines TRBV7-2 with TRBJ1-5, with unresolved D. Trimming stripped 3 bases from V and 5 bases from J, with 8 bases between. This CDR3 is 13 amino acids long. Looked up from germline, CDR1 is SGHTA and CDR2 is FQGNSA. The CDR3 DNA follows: TGTGCCAGCAGCTTCTTCGGGGATCAGCCCCAGCATTTT. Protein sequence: CASSFFGDQPQHF.

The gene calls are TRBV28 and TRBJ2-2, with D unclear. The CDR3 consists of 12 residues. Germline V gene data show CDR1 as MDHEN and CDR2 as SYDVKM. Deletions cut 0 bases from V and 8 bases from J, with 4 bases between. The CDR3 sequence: CASSLWGGELFF. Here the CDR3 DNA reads TGTGCCAGCAGTTTATGGGGTGGGGAGCTGTTTTTT.

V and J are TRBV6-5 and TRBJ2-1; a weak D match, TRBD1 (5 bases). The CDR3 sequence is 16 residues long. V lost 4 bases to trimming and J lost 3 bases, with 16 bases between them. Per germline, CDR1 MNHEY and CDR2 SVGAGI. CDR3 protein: CASSSRGGRRYNEQFF. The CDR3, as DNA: TGTGCCAGCAGTTCTAGGGGTGGGCGCCGCTACAATGAGCAGTTCTTC.

CDR3 DNA sequence: TGTGCCAGCGAACAAGGGAGCTCTGGAAACACCATATATTTT. Amino acids: CASEQGSSGNTIYF. V is TRBV9 and J is TRBJ1-3; D remains unclear. The CDR3 has 14 residues. The ends were cut back, 7 bases at V and 0 bases at J, with 11 bases in the middle. Germline CDR1 SGDLS, CDR2 YYNGEE.

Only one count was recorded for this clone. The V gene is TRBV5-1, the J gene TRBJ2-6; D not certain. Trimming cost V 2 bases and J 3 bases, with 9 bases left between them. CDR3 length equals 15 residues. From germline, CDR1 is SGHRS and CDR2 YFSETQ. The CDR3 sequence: CASSFLGNGANVLTF. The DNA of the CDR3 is TGCGCCAGCAGCTTTTTAGGGAATGGGGCCAACGTCCTGACTTTC. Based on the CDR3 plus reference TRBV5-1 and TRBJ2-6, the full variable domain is KAGVTQTPRYLIKTRGQQVTLSCSPISGHRSVSWYQQTPGQGLQFLFEYFSETQRNKGNFPGRFSGRQFSNSRSEMNVSTLELGDSALYLCASSFLGNGANVLTFGAGSRLTVL.

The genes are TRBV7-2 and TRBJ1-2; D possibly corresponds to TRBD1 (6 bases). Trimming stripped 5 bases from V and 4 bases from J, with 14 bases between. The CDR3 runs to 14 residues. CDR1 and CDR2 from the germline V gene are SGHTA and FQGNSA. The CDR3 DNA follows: TGTGCCAGCAGCACCGACGGCAGGGGCTATGGCTACACCTTC. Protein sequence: CASSTDGRGYGYTF.

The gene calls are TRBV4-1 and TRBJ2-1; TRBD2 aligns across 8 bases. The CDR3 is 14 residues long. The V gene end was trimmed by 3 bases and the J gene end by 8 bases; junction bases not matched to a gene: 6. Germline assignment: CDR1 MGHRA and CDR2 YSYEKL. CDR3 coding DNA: TGCGCCAGCAGCCACGACCAGCGGGAGTATGAGCAGTTCTTC. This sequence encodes CASSHDQREYEQFF.

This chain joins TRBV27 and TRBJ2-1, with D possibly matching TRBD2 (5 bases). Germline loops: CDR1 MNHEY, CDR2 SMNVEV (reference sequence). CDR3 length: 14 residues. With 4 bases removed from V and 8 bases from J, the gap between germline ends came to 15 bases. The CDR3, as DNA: TGTGCCAGCAGTTGGGCGGGCCTACTTTATGAGCAGTTCTTC. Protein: CASSWAGLLYEQFF.

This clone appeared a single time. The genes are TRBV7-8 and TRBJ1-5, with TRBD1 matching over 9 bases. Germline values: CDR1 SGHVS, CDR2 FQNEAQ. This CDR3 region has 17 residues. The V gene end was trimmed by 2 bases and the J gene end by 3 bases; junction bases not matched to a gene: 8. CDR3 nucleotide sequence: TGTGCCAGCAGCTTAAAAAAGGGACAGGGAGACAATCAGCCCCAGCATTTT. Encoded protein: CASSLKKGQGDNQPQHF.

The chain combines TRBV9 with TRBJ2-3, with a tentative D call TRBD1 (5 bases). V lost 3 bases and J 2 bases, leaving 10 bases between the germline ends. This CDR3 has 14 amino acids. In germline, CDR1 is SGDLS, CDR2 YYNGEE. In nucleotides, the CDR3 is TGTGCCAGCAGCGGGGGCCGCGCCACAGATACGCAGTATTTT. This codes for CASSGGRATDTQYF. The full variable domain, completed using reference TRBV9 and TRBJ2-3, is DSGVTQTPKHLITATGQRVTLRCSPRSGDLSVYWYQQSLDQGLQFLIQYYNGEERAKGNILERFSAQQFPDLHSELNLSSLELGDSALYFCASSGGRATDTQYFGPGTRLTVL.